The 14 T cell receptor beta chains below all came from one sample that was sequenced in a study of blood T cell repertoires in COVID-19. TCRdb's copy holds only in-frame clones and misses some; the assay was immunoSEQ multiplex PCR. The sample shows fewer than 450,000 clones, more than 85% of them seen only once. The specimen was PBMCs or T cells enriched from blood (not recorded which). These receptors were taken from a woman in her 30s who had recovered from COVID-19.

This chain links TRBV12-3 or TRBV12-4 with TRBJ1-2, with 10 bases that match TRBD1. The length of the CDR3 is 13 residues. J was trimmed by 7 bases and V by 4 bases; bases with no gene match: 3. CDR3 sequence: CASSWGTGVGYTF. DNA for the CDR3: TGTGCCAGCAGTTGGGGGACAGGGGTTGGCTACACCTTC.

This clone was recorded once. This rearrangement joins TRBV10-3 to TRBJ2-5; the match to TRBD1 covers 8 bases. The CDR3 length is 15 residues. In germline, CDR1 is ENHRY, CDR2 SYGVKD. V lost 2 bases and J lost 5; bases outside the gene matches: 7. Written as DNA, the CDR3 is TGTGCCATCAGTGAGAGCCAGGGGGCTAGGGAGACCCAGTACTTC. It translates to CAISESQGARETQYF.

The J gene is TRBJ2-7, the V gene TRBV19, with 7 bases fitting TRBD1. The CDR3 runs 14 residues. V was pared by 5 bases and J by 6 bases, with 10 bases of the junction left unmatched. The germline V gene encodes CDR1 LNHDA and CDR2 SQIVND (reference sequence). The CDR3 spells CASSPRSTGSEQYF. Here the CDR3 DNA reads TGTGCCAGTAGTCCCCGATCGACAGGGAGCGAGCAGTACTTC. Together with reference TRBV19 and TRBJ2-7, the CDR3 gives the full variable domain: DGGITQSPKYLFRKEGQNVTLSCEQNLNHDAMYWYRQDPGQGLRLIYYSQIVNDFQKGDIAEGYSVSREKKESFPLTVTSAQKNPTAFYLCASSPRSTGSEQYFGPGTRLTVT.

The CDR3, as DNA: TGTGCCAGCAGTTCAGACAGGGGGCAATCCTACAATGAGCAGTTCTTC. Residues: CASSSDRGQSYNEQFF. The chain uses TRBV6-5 and TRBJ2-1, with TRBD1 identical over 10 bases. Germline V gene sequence: CDR1 MNHEY, CDR2 SVGAGI. The J segment lost 1 base and the V segment lost 4 bases, leaving 4 bases of the junction unmatched. The CDR3 is made up of 16 amino acids.

The rearrangement joins TRBV5-1 to TRBJ2-1; 9 nucleotides match TRBD2. Unmatched junction bases numbered 7, after V lost 4 bases and J lost 8 bases. The CDR3 length is 14 residues. The V gene's germline CDR1 is SGHRS and CDR2 YFSETQ. The CDR3 sequence: CASSLEVAGDEQFF. The CDR3 DNA is TGCGCCAGCAGCCTGGAGGTAGCGGGGGATGAGCAGTTCTTC.

This clone occurred once. This chain uses TRBV18 with TRBJ1-5, with 7 bases matching TRBD1. The germline V gene encodes CDR1 KGHSH and CDR2 LQKENI. The J segment lost 4 bases and the V segment lost 2 bases, leaving 5 bases of the junction unmatched. The CDR3 has 15 residues. The chain's CDR3 is CASSPDRVANQPQHF. DNA of the CDR3: TGTGCCAGCTCACCAGACAGGGTTGCAAATCAGCCCCAGCATTTT.

The V call is TRBV2, the J call TRBJ1-5; 7 nucleotides match TRBD1. The CDR3 is made up of 14 amino acids. V lost 6 bases to trimming and J lost 2 bases; unmatched junction nucleotides: 4. The germline CDR1 and CDR2 sequences are SNHLY and FYNNEI. This chain's CDR3 is CASSRGDGNQPQHF. The CDR3 DNA is TGTGCCAGCAGCAGGGGGGACGGCAATCAGCCCCAGCATTTT.

In its sample, this clone was seen once. V usage is TRBV2 and J usage is TRBJ1-2, with 7 bases matching TRBD1. Germline V gene data show CDR1 as SNHLY and CDR2 as FYNNEI. CDR3 size: 12 residues. Losses at the gene ends were 7 bases for V and 5 bases for J; bases not matched to a gene: 4. DNA for the CDR3: TGTGCCAGCATCGGACAGGAGTATGGCTACACCTTC. Its protein is CASIGQEYGYTF.

The chain uses TRBV28 and TRBJ2-1; tentatively, D is TRBD2 (5 bases). The germline gives CDR1 MDHEN, CDR2 SYDVKM. The ends were cut back, 10 bases at V and 5 bases at J, with 21 bases in the middle. The CDR3 spans 15 residues. The CDR3 protein is CANLISPGNDNEQFF. The CDR3 nucleotides are TGTGCCAACTTAATTTCTCCGGGGAATGACAATGAGCAGTTCTTC. Full variable domain (missing parts from reference TRBV28 and TRBJ2-1): DVKVTQSSRYLVKRTGEKVFLECVQDMDHENMFWYRQDPGLGLRLIYFSYDVKMKEKGDIPEGYSVSREKKERFSLILESASTNQTSMYLCANLISPGNDNEQFFGPGTRLTVL.

V and J are TRBV27 and TRBJ2-1; a weak D match, TRBD1 (5 bases). The length of the CDR3 is 15 residues. V was clipped by 2 bases and J by 6 bases, with 14 bases between them. The germline CDR1 and CDR2 sequences are MNHEY and SMNVEV (reference sequence). CDR3 amino acids: CASSLRAGNGNEQFF. The CDR3 region has the DNA TGTGCCAGCAGTTTACGGGCAGGGAATGGCAATGAGCAGTTCTTC.

This rearrangement joins TRBV29-1 to TRBJ1-2; 10 nucleotides align to TRBD1. V lost 5 bases, J lost 8 bases, and 8 bases stayed unmatched. Per the germline V gene, CDR1 is SQVTM and CDR2 is ANQGSEA. CDR3 length: 13 amino acids. The DNA of the CDR3 is TGCAGCGTTACCCGACAGGGGGCGAGCGGCTACACCTTC. Amino acid sequence: CSVTRQGASGYTF.

J is TRBJ2-2 and V is TRBV5-4, with 9 nucleotides matching TRBD2. The CDR3 loop spans 16 amino acids. Per germline, CDR1 SGHNT and CDR2 YYREEE (reference sequence). After removal of 3 bases from V and 3 bases from J, the junction contained 6 bases not matched to a gene. As DNA, the CDR3 is TGTGCCAGCAGCTCGGGACTAGCAGCGTACACCGGGGAGCTGTTTTTT. Translated: CASSSGLAAYTGELFF.

In its sample, this clone was seen once. The chain has TRBV5-1 and TRBJ1-2; 7 nucleotides agree with TRBD1. Germline V CDR1 and CDR2: SGHRS, YFSETQ. After removal of 0 bases from V and 7 bases from J, the junction contained 6 bases not matched to a gene. The CDR3 has 14 amino acids. Here the CDR3 reads CASSLGRGKGGYTF. CDR3 nucleotide sequence: TGCGCCAGCAGCTTGGGCAGGGGGAAAGGTGGCTACACCTTC.

The chain carries TRBV7-6 and TRBJ2-7, with a weak D call TRBD1 (7 bases). Trimming took off 5 bases at V and 1 base at J, with 18 bases between the two ends. The CDR3 loop spans 16 amino acids. From germline, CDR1 is SGHVS and CDR2 FNYEAQ. CDR3 sequence reads: CASSAQGGRTSYEQYF. CDR3 in DNA: TGTGCCAGCAGCGCCCAGGGGGGACGGACATCCTACGAGCAGTACTTC.